The next 29 T cell receptor beta chains were all read from a single sample in a study of cytomegalovirus exposure and HLA in healthy donors. Sequencing used immunoSEQ multiplex PCR; TCRdb keeps in-frame clones, though not all of them. The sample lists about 240,000 clones, about 86% occurring once. The sample consisted of PBMCs. The receptors derive from a woman aged 25 to 39 in good health and CMV-seropositive.

The chain is built from TRBV10-3 and TRBJ2-7, with 8 nucleotides matching TRBD1. This CDR3 has 13 residues. The ends lost 7 bases at V and 2 bases at J; junction bases unmatched: 4. The V gene's germline CDR1 is ENHRY and CDR2 SYGVKD. The CDR3 here is CAIMGQATYEQYF. For the CDR3, the DNA is TGTGCCATCATGGGACAGGCAACCTACGAGCAGTACTTC.

The chain recombines TRBV30 with TRBJ1-5, with TRBD1 as a possible D gene (5 bases). CDR1 and CDR2 (germline): GTSNPN, SVGIG (reference sequence). V was shortened by 0 bases and J by 0 bases, with 15 bases between the two germline ends. The CDR3 covers 17 residues. The CDR3 sequence: CAWSVQAGLNSNQPQHF. In DNA form, the CDR3 reads TGTGCCTGGAGTGTACAGGCAGGCCTAAATAGCAATCAGCCCCAGCATTTT.

V usage is TRBV5-1 and J usage is TRBJ2-2; 7 bases map to TRBD1. CDR1 and CDR2 from the germline V gene are SGHRS and YFSETQ. J gave up 4 bases and V 3 bases, and 6 bases lay outside the gene matches. The CDR3 contains 15 residues. The CDR3 here is CASSYDRDGTGELFF. Written as DNA, the CDR3 is TGCGCCAGCAGCTACGACAGGGACGGCACCGGGGAGCTGTTTTTT.

The chain links TRBV29-1 to TRBJ2-3; TRBD2 matches at 9 bases. Unmatched junction bases numbered 8, after V lost 7 bases and J lost 0 bases. CDR1 and CDR2 from the germline V gene are SQVTM and ANQGSEA. The CDR3 loop spans 15 amino acids. The CDR3, as DNA: TGCAGCGCCGAAACGACTAGCGGAAGCACAGATACGCAGTATTTT. The encoded protein is CSAETTSGSTDTQYF.

A single count supports this clone. The chain recombines TRBV2 with TRBJ2-2, with a possible D match to TRBD2 (5 bases). Trimming cost V 6 bases and J 2 bases, with 16 bases left between them. The CDR3 length is 16 residues. CDR1 SNHLY and CDR2 FYNNEI come from the germline V gene. CDR3 DNA sequence: TGTGCCAGCAGGTCGGGTCGGGGTGGTAACACCGGGGAGCTGTTTTTT. Translation gives CASRSGRGGNTGELFF.

The rearrangement links TRBV29-1 to TRBJ2-4, with 8 bases matching TRBD1. Unmatched junction bases numbered 6, after V lost 4 bases and J lost 7 bases. Germline loops: CDR1 SQVTM, CDR2 ANQGSEA. This CDR3 is 13 amino acids long. CDR3: CSVAQGAGNIQYF. In nucleotides, the CDR3 is TGCAGCGTTGCCCAGGGGGCAGGGAACATTCAGTACTTC.

This sequence joins TRBV28 and TRBJ1-4, with 9 positions matching TRBD1. V lost 5 bases, J lost 8 bases, and 9 bases stayed unmatched. CDR1 and CDR2 from the germline V gene are MDHEN and SYDVKM. This CDR3 is built from 15 residues. CDR3 DNA: TGTGCCAGCAGTCGGGGACAGGGTTTTGTAGAAAAACTGTTTTTT. It codes for CASSRGQGFVEKLFF.

V usage is TRBV5-1 and J usage is TRBJ2-1; TRBD1 aligns across 9 bases. Germline assignment: CDR1 SGHRS and CDR2 YFSETQ. V dropped 4 bases and J dropped 0; count of bases not matched to a gene: 11. The CDR3 loop spans 18 amino acids. In DNA, the CDR3 is TGCGCCAGCAGCGCCTACAGGGGGCTCGCCACCTCCTACAATGAGCAGTTCTTC. This translates into CASSAYRGLATSYNEQFF.

This clone was found a few times. This chain joins TRBV6-1 and TRBJ2-7, with TRBD2 matching 8 bases. CDR3 length equals 15 residues. Germline V lookup: CDR1 MNHNS, CDR2 SASEGT. Germline trimming cut 4 bases from V and 5 bases from J; bases unmatched to any gene: 10. The CDR3 spells CASSVERGQRHEQYF. The CDR3 nucleotides read TGTGCCAGCAGTGTAGAGCGGGGGCAAAGGCACGAGCAGTACTTC.

The chain has TRBV28 and TRBJ2-4; 7 bases line up with TRBD2. The germline gives CDR1 MDHEN, CDR2 SYDVKM. The CDR3 extends over 15 amino acids. V shed 3 bases and J 4 bases; nucleotides not matched to a gene: 6. The CDR3 nucleotides read TGTGCCAGCAGTTTGGGGGGGACCTTAAAAAACATTCAGTACTTC. Protein sequence: CASSLGGTLKNIQYF.

A few counts support this clone. The V and J genes are TRBV19 and TRBJ1-5, with D tentatively TRBD1 (5 bases). Germline loops: CDR1 LNHDA, CDR2 SQIVND (reference sequence). The V gene lost 7 bases and the J gene lost 4 bases, with 11 bases spanning the gap. The CDR3 covers 13 residues. CDR3 amino acids: CASNRTPNQPQHF. The CDR3 nucleotides read TGTGCCAGTAATAGGACACCAAATCAGCCCCAGCATTTT.

The table lists this clone with a count of one. The V call is TRBV5-6, the J call TRBJ1-3, with unresolved D. The CDR3 totals 16 residues. V was clipped by 4 bases and J by 2 bases, with 16 bases between them. The V gene's germline CDR1 is SGHDT and CDR2 YYEEEE. CDR3 DNA sequence: TGTGCCAGCAGCCCCGGTTCGCGTCGGGCTGGAAACACCATATATTTT. This codes for CASSPGSRRAGNTIYF.

This chain links TRBV2 with TRBJ2-3; TRBD2 agrees at 9 bases. CDR3 length: 15 amino acids. Germline V gene lookup returns CDR1 SNHLY and CDR2 FYNNEI. The junction had 4 bases not matched to a gene; V was cut back by 4 bases and J by 2 bases. The CDR3 DNA reads as TGTGCCAGCAGTGGACTAGCGGTTACCACAGATACGCAGTATTTT. It yields the protein CASSGLAVTTDTQYF.

The V call is TRBV5-1, the J call TRBJ2-3; no clear D. V lost 4 bases and J lost 2, with 5 bases in between. The germline CDR1 and CDR2 sequences are SGHRS and YFSETQ. The CDR3 totals 12 residues. CDR3 amino acids: CASSPVTDTQYF. The CDR3 region has the DNA TGCGCCAGCAGCCCAGTCACAGATACGCAGTATTTT.

The CDR3 here is CASSTTGNQPQHF. CDR3 nucleotide sequence: TGTGCCAGCAGTACGACAGGTAATCAGCCCCAGCATTTT. This rearrangement joins TRBV27 to TRBJ1-5; the D gene is possibly TRBD1 (6 bases). The CDR3 covers 13 residues. CDR1 MNHEY and CDR2 SMNVEV come from the germline V gene (reference sequence). Trimming removed 5 bases from V and 4 bases from J, with 9 bases in between.

J is TRBJ2-3 and V is TRBV7-9, with TRBD2 identical over 14 bases. The J segment lost 8 bases and the V segment lost 2 bases, leaving 9 bases of the junction unmatched. The V gene's germline CDR1 is SEHNR and CDR2 FQNEAQ (reference sequence). The CDR3 contains 17 residues. The CDR3 DNA reads as TGTGCCAGCAGCTTAATAGGGACTAGCGGGAGACCTAGTACGCAGTATTTT. It is translated as CASSLIGTSGRPSTQYF.

This clone is a singleton in its sample. V gene TRBV2 combines with J gene TRBJ2-7; D is perhaps TRBD2 (6 bases). The CDR3 covers 16 residues. CDR1 SNHLY and CDR2 FYNNEI come from the germline V gene. V lost 1 base to trimming and J lost 3 bases, with 16 bases between them. This chain's CDR3 is CASSEDTSWTNYEQYF. DNA for the CDR3: TGTGCCAGCAGTGAAGATACTAGCTGGACTAACTACGAGCAGTACTTC.

This clone showed up just a few times. This specimen includes other DNA sequences encoding the same CDR3. V and J are TRBV7-2 and TRBJ2-7; 10 nucleotides line up with TRBD1. After removal of 8 bases from V and 3 bases from J, the junction contained 4 bases not matched to a gene. The CDR3 covers 13 residues. Germline-derived CDR1 and CDR2 are SGHTA and FQGNSA. The CDR3 region is CASGRDRGYEQYF. CDR3 coding DNA: TGTGCCAGCGGCCGGGACAGGGGCTACGAGCAGTACTTC.

This chain joins TRBV6-5 and TRBJ2-7, with 9 bases lining up with TRBD1. There are 14 residues in the CDR3. With V trimmed by 0 bases and J by 7 bases, 4 bases remained unmatched. CDR1 is MNHEY and CDR2 is SVGAGI in the germline V gene. The CDR3 reads CASSYSAGTGEQYF. The CDR3 nucleotides read TGTGCCAGCAGTTACTCAGCCGGGACAGGGGAGCAGTACTTC.

This sequence joins TRBV5-1 and TRBJ2-3; TRBD1 matches 10 bases. CDR1 SGHRS and CDR2 YFSETQ come from the germline V gene. After removal of 3 bases from V and 5 bases from J, the junction contained 6 bases not matched to a gene. The CDR3 has 15 residues. The CDR3 protein is CASSSDGTGVDTQYF. CDR3 in DNA: TGCGCCAGCAGCTCGGACGGGACAGGGGTAGATACGCAGTATTTT.

The chain couples TRBV14 to TRBJ1-4, with D tentatively TRBD1 (5 bases). CDR1 is SGHDN and CDR2 is FVKESK in the germline V gene. The V and J ends lost 4 bases and 12 bases respectively, with 18 bases between them. The CDR3 has 14 residues. In nucleotides, the CDR3 is TGTGCCAGCAGCCTCCATGGGGGGTATGAGGAACTGTTTTTT. Protein product: CASSLHGGYEELFF.

The chain employs TRBV6-6 and TRBJ1-5; possibly TRBD1 for D (6 bases). Germline values: CDR1 MNHNY, CDR2 SVGAGI (reference sequence). The CDR3 sequence is 15 residues long. Trimming cost V 0 bases and J 4 bases, with 10 bases left between them. CDR3 DNA: TGTGCCAGCAGTTACTCTTACAGGGAAAATCAGCCCCAGCATTTT. Amino acid sequence: CASSYSYRENQPQHF.

This sequence joins TRBV10-3 and TRBJ1-1, with 7 bases identical to TRBD1. CDR1 is ENHRY, CDR2 SYGVKD, per germline. V lost 11 bases and J lost 0; bases outside the gene matches: 6. The CDR3 length is 13 residues. CDR3 sequence: CAANRGMNTEAFF. The CDR3, as DNA: TGTGCCGCCAACAGGGGAATGAACACTGAAGCTTTCTTT.

This clone appeared once. The rearrangement links TRBV29-1 to TRBJ2-5; TRBD1 agrees at 8 bases. V was pared by 0 bases and J by 5 bases, with 5 bases of the junction left unmatched. Germline V gene data show CDR1 as SQVTM and CDR2 as ANQGSEA. The CDR3 is made up of 14 amino acids. CDR3 region: CSVEEWTGPETQYF. The CDR3, as DNA: TGCAGCGTTGAAGAGTGGACAGGGCCGGAGACCCAGTACTTC.

The chain combines TRBV6-1 with TRBJ1-1; 9 positions match TRBD1. Germline loops: CDR1 MNHNS, CDR2 SASEGT. The CDR3 length is 14 residues. Trimming removed 6 bases from V and 5 bases from J; junction bases left unmatched: 7. The CDR3 spells CASRETGGVTEAFF. Here the CDR3 DNA reads TGTGCCAGCAGAGAGACAGGGGGGGTTACTGAAGCTTTCTTT.

The rearrangement uses TRBV7-9 and TRBJ1-1, with 8 bases that match TRBD1. J lost 9 bases, V lost 5 bases, and 5 bases had no gene match. Looked up from germline, CDR1 is SEHNR and CDR2 is FQNEAQ (reference sequence). The CDR3 sequence is 12 residues long. CDR3 loop: CASSQDRVQAFF. CDR3 nucleotides: TGTGCCAGCAGCCAGGACAGGGTACAAGCTTTCTTT.

This clone was seen more than once but under ten times. V gene TRBV9 combines with J gene TRBJ2-1, with 10 bases aligning to TRBD2. The CDR3 has 16 amino acids. Germline CDR1 SGDLS, CDR2 YYNGEE. Trimming cost V 3 bases and J 4 bases; bases outside gene matches: 7. CDR3 sequence: CASSAMGLAIYNEQFF. CDR3 in DNA: TGTGCCAGCAGCGCGATGGGACTAGCGATTTACAATGAGCAGTTCTTC.

The rearrangement uses TRBV5-4 and TRBJ1-3, with D perhaps TRBD1 (5 bases). CDR1 and CDR2 from the germline V gene are SGHNT and YYREEE (reference sequence). The CDR3 is made up of 16 amino acids. The V and J ends lost 3 bases and 4 bases respectively, with 17 bases between them. CDR3 region: CASSSDGGVAGNTIYF. For the CDR3, the DNA is TGTGCCAGCAGCTCGGACGGGGGGGTAGCAGGAAACACCATATATTTT.

This chain uses TRBV5-1 with TRBJ2-4; the match to TRBD2 covers 8 bases. Germline V gene lookup returns CDR1 SGHRS and CDR2 YFSETQ. Trimming took 6 bases from V and 4 from J; bases not matched to a gene: 6. This CDR3 has 14 amino acids. The CDR3 coding sequence is TGCGCCAGCAAACTAGCGGATGATAAAAACATTCAGTACTTC. It codes for CASKLADDKNIQYF. Full variable domain (remainder filled in from reference TRBV5-1 and TRBJ2-4): KAGVTQTPRYLIKTRGQQVTLSCSPISGHRSVSWYQQTPGQGLQFLFEYFSETQRNKGNFPGRFSGRQFSNSRSEMNVSTLELGDSALYLCASKLADDKNIQYFGAGTRLSVL.